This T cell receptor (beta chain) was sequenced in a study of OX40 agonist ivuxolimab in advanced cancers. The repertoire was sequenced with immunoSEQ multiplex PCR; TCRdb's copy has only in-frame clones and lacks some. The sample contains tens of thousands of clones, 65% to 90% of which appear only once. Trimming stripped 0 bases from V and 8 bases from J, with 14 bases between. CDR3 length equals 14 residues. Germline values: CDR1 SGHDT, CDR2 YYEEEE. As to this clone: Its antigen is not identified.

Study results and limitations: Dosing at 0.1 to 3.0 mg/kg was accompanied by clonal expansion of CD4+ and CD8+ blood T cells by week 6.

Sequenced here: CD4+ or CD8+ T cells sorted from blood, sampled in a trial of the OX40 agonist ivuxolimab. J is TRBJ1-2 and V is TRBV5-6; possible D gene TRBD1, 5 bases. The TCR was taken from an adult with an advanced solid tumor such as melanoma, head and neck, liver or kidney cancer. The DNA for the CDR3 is TGTGCCAGCAGCTTGGTTGGAAGCGGGGACGGCTACACCTTC. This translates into CASSLVGSGDGYTF.